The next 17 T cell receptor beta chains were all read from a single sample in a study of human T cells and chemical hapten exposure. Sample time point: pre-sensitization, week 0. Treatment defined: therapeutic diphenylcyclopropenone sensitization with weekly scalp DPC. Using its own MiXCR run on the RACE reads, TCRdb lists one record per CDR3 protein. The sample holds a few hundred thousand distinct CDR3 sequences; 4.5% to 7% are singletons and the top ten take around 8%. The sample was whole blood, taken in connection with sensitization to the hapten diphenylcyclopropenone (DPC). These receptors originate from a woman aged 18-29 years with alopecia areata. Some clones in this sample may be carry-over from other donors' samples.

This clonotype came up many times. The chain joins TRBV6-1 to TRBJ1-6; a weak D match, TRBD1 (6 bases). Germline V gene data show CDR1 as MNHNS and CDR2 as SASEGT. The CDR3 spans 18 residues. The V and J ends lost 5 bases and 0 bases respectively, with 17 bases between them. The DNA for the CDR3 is TGTGCCAGCAGTCGTTCGACAGGCCCCAGCTCCTATAATTCACCCCTCCACTTT. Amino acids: CASSRSTGPSSYNSPLHF.

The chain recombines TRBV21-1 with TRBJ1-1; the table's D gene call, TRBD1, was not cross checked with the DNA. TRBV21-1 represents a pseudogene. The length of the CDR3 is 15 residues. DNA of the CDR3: TGTGCCAGCAGCCCGTCCTACAGGGGGCGGTGTCGAGCTTTCTTT. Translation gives CASSPSYRGRCRAFF.

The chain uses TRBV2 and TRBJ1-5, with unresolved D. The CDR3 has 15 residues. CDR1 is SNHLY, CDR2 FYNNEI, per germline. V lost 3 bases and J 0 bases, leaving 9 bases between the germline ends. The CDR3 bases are TGTGCCAGCAGTGACAAGGAGATTAGCAATCAGCCCCAGCATTTT. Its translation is CASSDKEISNQPQHF.

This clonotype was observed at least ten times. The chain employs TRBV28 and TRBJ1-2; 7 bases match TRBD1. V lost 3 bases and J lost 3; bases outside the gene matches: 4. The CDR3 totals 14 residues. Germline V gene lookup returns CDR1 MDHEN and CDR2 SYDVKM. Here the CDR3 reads CASSFLGQDYGYTF. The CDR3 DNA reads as TGTGCCAGCAGTTTCCTCGGACAGGACTATGGCTACACCTTC.

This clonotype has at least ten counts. The CDR3 protein is CASSFGGPDTQYF. CDR3 sequence (DNA): TGTGCCAGCAGCTTCGGTGGCCCAGATACGCAGTATTTT. V is TRBV12-3 or TRBV12-4 and J is TRBJ2-3, with D unresolved. This CDR3 is built from 13 residues. Between the trimmed V and J ends, which lost 6 bases and 4 bases, there was a span of 11 bases.

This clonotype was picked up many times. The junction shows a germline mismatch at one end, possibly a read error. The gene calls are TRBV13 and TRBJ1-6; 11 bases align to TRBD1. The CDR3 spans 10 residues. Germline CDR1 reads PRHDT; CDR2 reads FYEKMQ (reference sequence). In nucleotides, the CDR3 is TGTGCCAAGGACCGGGACAGGGGGTTCTTT. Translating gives CAKDRDRGFF.

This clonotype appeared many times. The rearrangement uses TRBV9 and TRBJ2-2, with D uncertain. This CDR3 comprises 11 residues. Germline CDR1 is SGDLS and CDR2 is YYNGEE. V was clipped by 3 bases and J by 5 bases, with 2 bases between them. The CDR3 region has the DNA TGTGCCAGCAGCGGTACCGGGGAGCTGTTTTTT. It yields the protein CASSGTGELFF.

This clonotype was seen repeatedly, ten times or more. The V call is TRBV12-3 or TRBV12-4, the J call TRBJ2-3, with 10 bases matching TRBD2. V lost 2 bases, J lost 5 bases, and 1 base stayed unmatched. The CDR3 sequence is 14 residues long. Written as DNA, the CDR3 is TGTGCCAGCAGTTTAACTAGCGGGGAAGATACGCAGTATTTT. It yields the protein CASSLTSGEDTQYF.

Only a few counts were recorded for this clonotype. The chain's CDR3 is CASSPQGKTDTQYF. CDR3 coding DNA: TGTGCCAGCAGCCCCCAGGGAAAAACAGATACGCAGTATTTT. J is TRBJ2-3 and V is TRBV3-1; possibly TRBD1 for D (5 bases). This CDR3 spans 14 amino acids. V lost 4 bases, J lost 3 bases, and 11 bases lay in between. CDR1 is LGHDT and CDR2 is YNNKEL in the germline V gene (reference sequence).

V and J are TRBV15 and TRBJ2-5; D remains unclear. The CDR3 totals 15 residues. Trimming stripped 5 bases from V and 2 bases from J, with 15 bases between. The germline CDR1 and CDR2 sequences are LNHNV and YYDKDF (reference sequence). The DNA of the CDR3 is TGTGCCACCAGCCCCCAAGGGAATACTCAAGAGACCCAGTACTTC. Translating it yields CATSPQGNTQETQYF.

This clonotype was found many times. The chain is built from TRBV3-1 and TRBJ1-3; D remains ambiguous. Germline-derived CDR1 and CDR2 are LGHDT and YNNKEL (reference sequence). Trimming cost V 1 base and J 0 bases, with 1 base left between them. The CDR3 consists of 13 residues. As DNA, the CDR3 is TGTGCCAGCAGCCAAGCCTCTGGAAACACCATATATTTT. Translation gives CASSQASGNTIYF. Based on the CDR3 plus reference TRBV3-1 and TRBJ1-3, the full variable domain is DTAVSQTPKYLVTQMGNDKSIKCEQNLGHDTMYWYKQDSKKFLKIMFSYNNKELIINETVPNRFSPKSPDKAHLNLHINSLELGDSAVYFCASSQASGNTIYFGEGSWLTVV.

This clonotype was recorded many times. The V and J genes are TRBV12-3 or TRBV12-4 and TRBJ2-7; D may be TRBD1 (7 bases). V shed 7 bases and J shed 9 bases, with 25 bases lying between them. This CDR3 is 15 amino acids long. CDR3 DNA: TGTGCCAGCATCCGACTAGGGGGCGGACGATCAAGGCAGTACTTC. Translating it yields CASIRLGGGRSRQYF.

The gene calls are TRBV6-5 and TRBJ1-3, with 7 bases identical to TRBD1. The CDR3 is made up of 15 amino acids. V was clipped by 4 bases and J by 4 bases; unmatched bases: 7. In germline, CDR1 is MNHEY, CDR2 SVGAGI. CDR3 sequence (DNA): TGTGCCAGCAGTTCATCCGACAGGGCCGGAAACACCATATATTTT. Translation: CASSSSDRAGNTIYF.

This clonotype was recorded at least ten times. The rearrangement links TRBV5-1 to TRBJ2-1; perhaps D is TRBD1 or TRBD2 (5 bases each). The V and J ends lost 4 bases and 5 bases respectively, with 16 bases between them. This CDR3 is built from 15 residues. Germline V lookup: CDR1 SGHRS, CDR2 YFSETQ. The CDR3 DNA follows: TGCGCCAGCAGCCGGGGCGGGTTGGGCGACAATGAGCAGTTCTTC. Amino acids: CASSRGGLGDNEQFF.

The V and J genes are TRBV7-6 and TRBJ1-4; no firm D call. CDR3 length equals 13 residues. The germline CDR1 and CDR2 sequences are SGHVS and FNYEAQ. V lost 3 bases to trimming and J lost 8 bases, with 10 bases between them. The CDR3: CASSFHTGEKLFF. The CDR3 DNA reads TGTGCCAGCAGCTTCCATACGGGGGAAAAACTGTTTTTT.

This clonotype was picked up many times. CDR3 amino acids: CASSEQGGYQPQHF. As DNA, the CDR3 is TGTGCCAGCAGTGAACAGGGGGGATATCAGCCCCAGCATTTT. The chain carries TRBV12-3 or TRBV12-4 and TRBJ1-5; TRBD1 aligns across 8 bases. V lost 5 bases to trimming and J lost 5 bases; unmatched junction nucleotides: 5. CDR3 length: 14 amino acids.

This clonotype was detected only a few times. CDR3 coding DNA: TGCAGTGCTCGGACGGTTGGAAACACCATATATTTT. Its protein product is CSARTVGNTIYF. The chain combines TRBV20-1 with TRBJ1-3; D is uncertain. The germline V gene encodes CDR1 DFQATT and CDR2 SNEGSKA (reference sequence). V was cut by 5 bases and J by 3 bases, with 8 bases left in between. This CDR3 is 12 amino acids long.